This TCR beta chain was captured by sequencing in a study of blood T cell repertoires in COVID-19. Looking at the study overall: Acute and convalescent COVID-19 specimens originated in the United States, Italy and Spain. The cDNA or gDNA used as material had been derived from T cells, B-cell-depleted T cells, or PBMCs.

How the authors handled the data: By means of reference gene primer amplification, nucleated cell counts were estimated. The repertoire was sequenced with immunoSEQ multiplex PCR; TCRdb's copy has only in-frame clones and lacks some. The DNA gave D and trimming, while V, J and clone size come from that table. The sample has approximately 160,000 clones, over 75% seen once. This CDR3 is built from 19 residues. Trimming took 5 bases from V and 0 from J; bases not matched to a gene: 16. Germline CDR1 is GTSNPN and CDR2 is SVGIG (reference sequence). This receptor was identified in a human donor in a cohort sampled during active COVID-19. The specimen was peripheral blood. J is TRBJ2-1 and V is TRBV30; 10 bases line up with TRBD1. The CDR3 nucleotides read TGTGCCTGGGGCCCCGGGACAGGGGTCTCCTGGGGCTCCTACAATGAGCAGTTCTTC. This sequence encodes CAWGPGTGVSWGSYNEQFF.